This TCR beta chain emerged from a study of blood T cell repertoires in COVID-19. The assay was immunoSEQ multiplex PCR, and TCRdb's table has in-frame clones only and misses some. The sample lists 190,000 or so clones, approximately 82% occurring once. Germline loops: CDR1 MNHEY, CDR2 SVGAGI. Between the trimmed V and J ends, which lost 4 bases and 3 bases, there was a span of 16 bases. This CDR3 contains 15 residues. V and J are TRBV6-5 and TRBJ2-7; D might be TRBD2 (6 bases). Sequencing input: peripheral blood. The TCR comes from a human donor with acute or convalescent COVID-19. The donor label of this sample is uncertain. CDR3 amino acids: CASSFGSRSNYEQYF. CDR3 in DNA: TGTGCCAGCAGTTTCGGGAGCCGATCTAACTACGAGCAGTACTTC.